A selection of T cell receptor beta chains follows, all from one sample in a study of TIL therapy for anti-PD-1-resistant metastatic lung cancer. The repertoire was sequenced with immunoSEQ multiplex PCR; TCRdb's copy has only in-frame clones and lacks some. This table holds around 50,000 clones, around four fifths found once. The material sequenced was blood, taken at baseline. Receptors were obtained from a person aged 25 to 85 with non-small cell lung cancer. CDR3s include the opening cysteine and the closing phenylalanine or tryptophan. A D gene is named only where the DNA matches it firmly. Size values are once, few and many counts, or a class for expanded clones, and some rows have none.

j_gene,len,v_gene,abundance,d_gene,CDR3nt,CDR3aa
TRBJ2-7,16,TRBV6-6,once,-,TGTGCCAGCAGGGACCAAGAGGGGGGCTTTTCCTACGAGCAGTACTTC,CASRDQEGGFSYEQYF
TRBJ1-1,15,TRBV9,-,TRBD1,TGTGCCAGCAGCCCCTGGACAGGGGGACCCACTGAAGCTTTCTTT,CASSPWTGGPTEAFF
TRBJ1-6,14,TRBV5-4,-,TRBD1,TGTGCCAGCTCCTTGGGACAGTATAATTCACCCCTCCACTTT,CASSLGQYNSPLHF
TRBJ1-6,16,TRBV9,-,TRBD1,TGTGCCAGCAGCGGGACACAGGGGTTCAATAATTCACCCCTCCACTTT,CASSGTQGFNNSPLHF
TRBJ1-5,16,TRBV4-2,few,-,TGTGCCAGCAGCCAAGAGTTCGGCCAGGGCAATCAGCCCCAGCATTTT,CASSQEFGQGNQPQHF
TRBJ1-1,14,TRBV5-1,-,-,TGCGCCAGCAGGCCCCAGTCCATGAACACTGAAGCTTTCTTT,CASRPQSMNTEAFF
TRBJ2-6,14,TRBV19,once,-,TGTGCCAGTCAGGACCTCTCTGGGGCCAACGTCCTGACTTTC,CASQDLSGANVLTF
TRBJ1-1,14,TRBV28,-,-,TGTGCCAGCAGCAAAGGACAACGTCGATACCAAGCTTTCTTT,CASSKGQRRYQAFF
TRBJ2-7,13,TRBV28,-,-,TGTGCCATACGCGGAGGGGGGAACTACGAGCAGTACTTC,CAIRGGGNYEQYF
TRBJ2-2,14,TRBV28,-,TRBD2,TGTGCCAGTCGGACTAGTTTGAACACCGGGGAGCTGTTTTTT,CASRTSLNTGELFF
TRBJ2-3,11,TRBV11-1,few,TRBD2,TGTGCCAGCAGCATAACAAGCGGGGGGTATTTT,CASSITSGGYF
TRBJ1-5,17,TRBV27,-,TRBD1,TGTGCCAGCAGTCGCCTCCGGACAGGGGTTAGCAATCAGCCCCAGCATTTT,CASSRLRTGVSNQPQHF
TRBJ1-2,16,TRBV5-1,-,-,TGCGCCAGCAGCTTGGGCGGGACTGCCGCTAACTATGGCTACACCTTC,CASSLGGTAANYGYTF
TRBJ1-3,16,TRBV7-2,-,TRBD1,TGTGCCAGCAGCTTAGTAGGCCAGGGGGCTGGAAACACCATATATTTT,CASSLVGQGAGNTIYF
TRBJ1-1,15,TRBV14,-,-,TGTGCCAGCAGCCAATACCTCCCGGGGTCTTCTGAAGCTTTCTTT,CASSQYLPGSSEAFF
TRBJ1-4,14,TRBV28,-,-,TGTGCCAGCCAGATTGGGGGCGCAGGTGAAAAACTGTTTTTT,CASQIGGAGEKLFF
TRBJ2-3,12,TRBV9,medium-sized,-,TGTGCCAGCAGCGTCTCCACAGATACGCAGTATTTT,CASSVSTDTQYF
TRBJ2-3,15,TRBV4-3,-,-,TGCGCCAGCAGCCAAGATGACATCCGGGGAGATACGCAGTATTTT,CASSQDDIRGDTQYF
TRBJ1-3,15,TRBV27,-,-,TGTGCCAGCAGTTTAAAGGGGGGTCCTGGAAACACCATATATTTT,CASSLKGGPGNTIYF
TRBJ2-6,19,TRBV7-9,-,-,TGTGCCAGCAGCTTAGGGATTCGGCTCACGAGCTCTGGGGCCAACGTCCTGACTTTC,CASSLGIRLTSSGANVLTF
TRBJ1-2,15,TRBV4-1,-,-,TGCGCCAGCAGCCAAATACAGGGTGCTAACTATGGCTACACCTTC,CASSQIQGANYGYTF
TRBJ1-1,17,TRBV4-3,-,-,TGCGCCAGCAGCCAAGCGGAACCCGGGCCACCTAACACTGAAGCTTTCTTT,CASSQAEPGPPNTEAFF
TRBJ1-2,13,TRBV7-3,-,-,TGTGCCAGCAGCCCGACCGGGTTCTATGGCTACACCTTC,CASSPTGFYGYTF
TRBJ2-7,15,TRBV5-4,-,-,TGTGCCAGCAGCTTAGGACAGGCGGGGACCTACGAGCAGTACTTC,CASSLGQAGTYEQYF
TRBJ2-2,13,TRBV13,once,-,TGTGCCAGCAGCTTAGAAGGGGCCGGGGAGCTGTTTTTT,CASSLEGAGELFF
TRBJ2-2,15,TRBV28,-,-,TGTGCCAGCAATCCACGTGGACCGGGGACCGGGGAGCTGTTTTTT,CASNPRGPGTGELFF
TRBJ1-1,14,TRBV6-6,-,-,TGTGCCAGCAGTTCAGGACGGTTGAACACTGAAGCTTTCTTT,CASSSGRLNTEAFF
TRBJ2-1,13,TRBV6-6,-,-,TGTGCCAGCAGTTGGGGGAATTTCGATGAGCAGTTCTTC,CASSWGNFDEQFF
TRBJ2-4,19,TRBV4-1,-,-,TGCGCCAGCAGCCAAGTGGTCCTCGGTGCAGGGGGGACCAAAAACATTCAGTACTTC,CASSQVVLGAGGTKNIQYF
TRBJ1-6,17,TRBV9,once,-,TGTGCCAGCAGCCCTTGGGGGACTAGCTCCTATAATTCACCCCTCCACTTT,CASSPWGTSSYNSPLHF
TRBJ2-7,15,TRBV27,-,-,TGTGCCAGCAGTCTGCGTGAGGGCTCGAACTACGAGCAGTACTTC,CASSLREGSNYEQYF
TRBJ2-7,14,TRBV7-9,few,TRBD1,TGTGCCAGCAGCACCGGGACAGGGATAGGTGGGCAGTACTTC,CASSTGTGIGGQYF
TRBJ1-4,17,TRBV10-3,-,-,TGTGCCATCAGTGAGTCCATTAACTGGGGCACTAATGAAAAACTGTTTTTT,CAISESINWGTNEKLFF
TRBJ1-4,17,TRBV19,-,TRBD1,TGTGCCAGTAGTACCCGGTCACCAGACAGGGCTAATGAAAAACTGTTTTTT,CASSTRSPDRANEKLFF
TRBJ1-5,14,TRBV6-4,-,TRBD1,TGTGTCCGCAAAGGGACAGGGGACAATCAGCCCCAGCATTTT,CVRKGTGDNQPQHF
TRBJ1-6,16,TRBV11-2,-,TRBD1,TGTGCCAGCAGCCCTATTAGGGGACAGGTTCTCTCACCCCTCCACTTT,CASSPIRGQVLSPLHF
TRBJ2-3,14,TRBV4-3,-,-,TGCGCCAGCAGCCGGGATACTAGCACAGATACGCAGTATTTT,CASSRDTSTDTQYF
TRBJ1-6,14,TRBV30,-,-,TGTGCCTGGAGTGTTGGGGCAGGGAATTCACCCCTCCACTTT,CAWSVGAGNSPLHF
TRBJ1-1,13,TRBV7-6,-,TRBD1,TGTGCCAGCCTGGGACAGCCGAACACTGAAGCTTTCTTT,CASLGQPNTEAFF
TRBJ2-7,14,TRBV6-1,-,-,TGTGCCCTCGACTCGGGGCAGGGGTGGTACGAGCAGTACTTC,CALDSGQGWYEQYF
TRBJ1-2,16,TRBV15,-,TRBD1,TGTGCCACCAGCAGAGACCTGGGACAGGTTATTAGCGGCTACACCTTC,CATSRDLGQVISGYTF
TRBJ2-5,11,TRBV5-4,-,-,TGTGCCAGCCATGCCGGGGAGACCCAGTACTTC,CASHAGETQYF
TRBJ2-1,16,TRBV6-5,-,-,TGTGCCAGCAGTTACTATAGCGGTCCGGACGGGAATGAGCAGTTCTTC,CASSYYSGPDGNEQFF
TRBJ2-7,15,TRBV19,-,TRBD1,TGTGCCAGTAGCTACCCGGGACAGGACTTTAAAGAGCAGTACTTC,CASSYPGQDFKEQYF
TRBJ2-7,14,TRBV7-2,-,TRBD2,TGTGCCAGTGGAGGGCTAGCGGGGATTGACGAGCAGTACTTC,CASGGLAGIDEQYF
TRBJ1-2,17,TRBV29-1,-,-,TGCAGCGGGTGGACCCGCTCGAGGACACAGGGAGACTATGGCTACACCTTC,CSGWTRSRTQGDYGYTF
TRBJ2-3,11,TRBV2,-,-,TGTGCCAGCAGCTACACAGATACGCAGTATTTT,CASSYTDTQYF
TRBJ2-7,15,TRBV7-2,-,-,TGTGCCAGCAGCTTAGGAGGGGGTAGCGTCTACGAGCAGTACTTC,CASSLGGGSVYEQYF
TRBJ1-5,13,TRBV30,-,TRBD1,TGTGCCTGGAGACAGGGGGCAGGTCAGCCCCAGCATTTT,CAWRQGAGQPQHF
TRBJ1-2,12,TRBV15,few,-,TGTGCCACCAGCAGAGAGGGACGTGGCTACACCTTC,CATSREGRGYTF
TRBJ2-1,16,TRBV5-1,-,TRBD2,TGCGCCAGCAGTCTGACGGGAGGCCAATCCTACAATGAGCAGTTCTTC,CASSLTGGQSYNEQFF
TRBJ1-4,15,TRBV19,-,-,TGTGCCAGTAGTAAGGGACGGCCACTTAATGAAAAACTGTTTTTT,CASSKGRPLNEKLFF
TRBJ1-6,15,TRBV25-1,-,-,TGTGCCAGCAGTGGGGGAGGGTCATATAATTCACCCCTCCACTTT,CASSGGGSYNSPLHF
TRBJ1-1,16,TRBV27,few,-,TGTGCCAGCACGAACCACAACTACAGGGTTGAAACTGAAGCTTTCTTT,CASTNHNYRVETEAFF
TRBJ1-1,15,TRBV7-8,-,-,TGTGCCAGCAGCTCCGGACACGGGGCGAGCACTGAAGCTTTCTTT,CASSSGHGASTEAFF